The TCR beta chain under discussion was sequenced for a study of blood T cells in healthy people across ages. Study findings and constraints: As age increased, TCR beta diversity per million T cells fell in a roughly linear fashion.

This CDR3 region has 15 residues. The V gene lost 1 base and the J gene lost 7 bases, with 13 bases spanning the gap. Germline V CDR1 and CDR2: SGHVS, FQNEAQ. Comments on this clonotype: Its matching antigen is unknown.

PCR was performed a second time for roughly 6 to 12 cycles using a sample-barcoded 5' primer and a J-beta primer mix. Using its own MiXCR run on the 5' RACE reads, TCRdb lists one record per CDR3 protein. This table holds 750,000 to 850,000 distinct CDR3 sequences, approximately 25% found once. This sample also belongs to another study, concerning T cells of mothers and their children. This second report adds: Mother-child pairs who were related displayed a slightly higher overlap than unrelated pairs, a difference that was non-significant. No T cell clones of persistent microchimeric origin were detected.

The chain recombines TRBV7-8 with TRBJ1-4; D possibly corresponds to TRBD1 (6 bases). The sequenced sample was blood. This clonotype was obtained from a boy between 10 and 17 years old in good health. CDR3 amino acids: CASSLVRGWGEKLFF. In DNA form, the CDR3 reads TGTGCCAGCAGCTTAGTCAGGGGCTGGGGTGAAAAACTGTTTTTT. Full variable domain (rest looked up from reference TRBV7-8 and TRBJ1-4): GAGVSQSPRYKVAKRGQDVALRCDPISGHVSLFWYQQALGQGPEFLTYFQNEAQLDKSGLPSDRFFAERPEGSVSTLKIQRTQQEDSAVYLCASSLVRGWGEKLFFGSGTQLSVL.